This T cell receptor beta chain was identified in a study of identical twins. Study-level points and caveats: Twins showed weaker excess sharing in their beta out-of-frame sequences.

CDR1 SGHRS and CDR2 YFSETQ come from the germline V gene. The CDR3 contains 15 residues. Unmatched junction bases numbered 4, after V lost 2 bases and J lost 4 bases. In its sample, this clonotype was seen many times. No antigen is known for it. A template switching step contributed a universal primer site, while unique molecular identifiers were present in the cDNA. MiXCR, run by TCRdb on the 5' RACE reads, gives a single entry per CDR3 protein. The repertoire includes 450,000 to 500,000 distinct CDR3 sequences, 13% to 15% of them detected once, and approximately 1% sits in the top ten. This sample was shared with a second study, whose subject was yellow fever vaccine responses in identical twins. That work contributes: Vaccine T cell responses of twins reportedly seemed partly convergent and partly personalized.

This rearrangement joins TRBV5-1 to TRBJ1-5, with 9 bases fitting TRBD1. The receptor was isolated from a woman aged 18-29 years in good health. The sample consisted of CD4+ T cells sorted from blood. The CDR3 DNA sequence: TGCGCCAGCAGCTTTGGACAGGGGCGTAATCAGCCCCAGCATTTT. Translated, it gives CASSFGQGRNQPQHF. The whole variable domain, filled in from reference TRBV5-1 and TRBJ1-5, reads KAGVTQTPRYLIKTRGQQVTLSCSPISGHRSVSWYQQTPGQGLQFLFEYFSETQRNKGNFPGRFSGRQFSNSRSEMNVSTLELGDSALYLCASSFGQGRNQPQHFGDGTRLSIL.